The 13 T cell receptor beta chains below all came from one sample that was sequenced in a study of T cell responses to AZD1222 COVID-19 vaccine. Libraries were prepared by immunoSEQ multiplex PCR; TCRdb keeps only in-frame clonotypes and omits some of them. Of roughly 95,000 clones in the sample, around 87% are singletons; the top ten hold around 2.8%. The specimen was peripheral blood, collected on day 0 of AZD1222 vaccination. Receptor source: an adult in good health.

This chain links TRBV7-2 with TRBJ2-6, with D possibly TRBD1 on 5 matching bases. Trimming took 2 bases from V and 3 from J, leaving 11 bases between them. In germline, CDR1 is SGHTA, CDR2 FQGNSA. The CDR3 consists of 16 residues. CDR3 in amino acids: CASSLKGEYGANVLTF. The CDR3 DNA reads as TGTGCCAGCAGCTTAAAAGGGGAATATGGGGCCAACGTCCTGACTTTC.

The V call is TRBV9, the J call TRBJ2-1, with D possibly being TRBD1 (7 bases). The CDR3 has 14 amino acids. From germline, CDR1 is SGDLS and CDR2 YYNGEE. Trimming cost V 3 bases and J 8 bases, with 15 bases left between them. Here the CDR3 DNA reads TGTGCCAGCAGCGCACCAGACAGGGAGGATGAGCAGTTCTTC. Its protein is CASSAPDREDEQFF.

The rearrangement joins TRBV13 to TRBJ1-1; TRBD1 agrees at 7 bases. Trimming cost V 5 bases and J 6 bases; bases outside gene matches: 6. Per the germline V gene, CDR1 is PRHDT and CDR2 is FYEKMQ (reference sequence). This CDR3 region has 13 residues. CDR3 nucleotides: TGTGCCAGCAGCCCACACACAGGGGCTGAAGCTTTCTTT. This translates into CASSPHTGAEAFF.

J is TRBJ1-5 and V is TRBV9; 8 bases fit TRBD1. This CDR3 comprises 14 residues. Trimming removed 3 bases from V and 7 bases from J; junction bases left unmatched: 6. CDR1 SGDLS and CDR2 YYNGEE come from the germline V gene. CDR3 loop: CASSGTGLGQPQHF. In DNA form, the CDR3 reads TGTGCCAGCAGCGGGACAGGGCTAGGACAGCCCCAGCATTTT.

The rearrangement joins TRBV7-2 to TRBJ2-1; D remains ambiguous. The germline V gene has CDR1 SGHTA and CDR2 FQGNSA. Deletions cut 5 bases from V and 5 bases from J, with 19 bases between. The CDR3 is 16 residues long. The CDR3 region has the DNA TGTGCCAGCAGCAACGGACGGATCCGTGATAACAATGAGCAGTTCTTC. It specifies CASSNGRIRDNNEQFF.

The chain links TRBV7-8 to TRBJ2-7; D is perhaps TRBD1 or TRBD2 (5 bases each). V lost 8 bases and J 3 bases, leaving 8 bases between the germline ends. Germline values: CDR1 SGHVS, CDR2 FQNEAQ. This CDR3 contains 11 residues. This CDR3 is CASEGYYEQYF. The CDR3 DNA reads as TGTGCCAGCGAGGGGTACTACGAGCAGTACTTC.

The V gene is TRBV27, the J gene TRBJ2-1; the D is unclear. Looked up from germline, CDR1 is MNHEY and CDR2 is SMNVEV (reference sequence). CDR3 length: 14 residues. Trimming removed 2 bases at V and 0 bases at J, with 5 bases between. This CDR3 is CASSLTRSYNEQFF. CDR3 sequence (DNA): TGTGCCAGCAGTTTAACTCGCTCCTACAATGAGCAGTTCTTC.

Only one count was recorded for this clone. The chain carries TRBV28 and TRBJ2-7; the match to TRBD1 covers 8 bases. CDR3 size: 15 residues. Germline-derived CDR1 and CDR2 are MDHEN and SYDVKM. Trimming at V came to 5 bases and at J to 3 bases, leaving 9 bases not matched to a gene. CDR3 DNA sequence: TGTGCCAGCAGTCCCCCCGGGACAGGCCACTACGAGCAGTACTTC. Translation gives CASSPPGTGHYEQYF.

The V and J genes are TRBV5-4 and TRBJ1-2; 7 bases fit TRBD1. The V segment lost 0 bases and the J segment 2 bases; nucleotides outside the gene matches: 4. This CDR3 is 15 amino acids long. Germline V CDR1 and CDR2: SGHNT, YYREEE (reference sequence). CDR3 sequence: CASSLAGTANYGYTF. Here the CDR3 DNA reads TGTGCCAGCAGCTTGGCCGGGACAGCCAACTATGGCTACACCTTC.

A few counts support this clone. The chain links TRBV28 to TRBJ1-3; the match to TRBD1 covers 7 bases. V was clipped by 4 bases and J by 3 bases; unmatched bases: 3. CDR3 size: 14 residues. CDR1 is MDHEN and CDR2 is SYDVKM in the germline V gene. The DNA for the CDR3 is TGTGCCAGCAGTTCGGGACAGAGTGGAAACACCATATATTTT. Translated, it gives CASSSGQSGNTIYF. The full variable domain, completed using reference TRBV28 and TRBJ1-3, is DVKVTQSSRYLVKRTGEKVFLECVQDMDHENMFWYRQDPGLGLRLIYFSYDVKMKEKGDIPEGYSVSREKKERFSLILESASTNQTSMYLCASSSGQSGNTIYFGEGSWLTVV.

The rearrangement joins TRBV28 to TRBJ1-1; TRBD1 aligns across 7 bases. This CDR3 is built from 13 residues. Germline loops: CDR1 MDHEN, CDR2 SYDVKM. V shed 2 bases and J 3 bases; nucleotides not matched to a gene: 0. This CDR3 is CASSLDRDTEAFF. The CDR3 coding sequence is TGTGCCAGCAGTTTAGACAGGGACACTGAAGCTTTCTTT.

The sample holds one count of this clone. The chain is built from TRBV6-4 and TRBJ1-5; D remains unclear. V lost 8 bases and J 0 bases, leaving 14 bases between the germline ends. The germline V gene has CDR1 MRHNA and CDR2 SNTAGT. CDR3 size: 15 residues. CDR3: CASVPLQYSNQPQHF. CDR3 nucleotide sequence: TGTGCCAGCGTCCCCCTGCAGTATAGCAATCAGCCCCAGCATTTT.

This chain joins TRBV29-1 and TRBJ2-3; D gene uncertain. The germline CDR1 and CDR2 sequences are SQVTM and ANQGSEA. V lost 0 bases and J 0 bases, leaving 10 bases between the germline ends. The CDR3 consists of 15 residues. In DNA form, the CDR3 reads TGCAGCGTTGAAGACAATCCCCGGAGCACAGATACGCAGTATTTT. As protein: CSVEDNPRSTDTQYF.